Presented here are 32 T cell receptor beta chains from one specimen sequenced in a study of blood T cell repertoires in COVID-19. Data came from immunoSEQ multiplex PCR; TCRdb stores just in-frame clones and leaves some out. The table shows around 180,000 clones, with about nine tenths occurring only once. The sample consisted of peripheral blood. The origin of the receptors is a man aged 60-69 years with acute or convalescent COVID-19.

V usage is TRBV30 and J usage is TRBJ1-5; TRBD1 aligns across 7 bases. V was clipped by 4 bases and J by 7 bases; unmatched bases: 7. The CDR3 totals 13 residues. In germline, CDR1 is GTSNPN, CDR2 SVGIG (reference sequence). The chain's CDR3 is CAWTPEGGQPQHF. CDR3 DNA sequence: TGTGCCTGGACTCCAGAAGGGGGCCAGCCCCAGCATTTT.

This clone was seen a few times. This sequence joins TRBV29-1 and TRBJ2-1; D perhaps matches TRBD1 (6 bases). Trimming left V 4 bases short and J 4 bases short, with 11 bases between. Germline assignment: CDR1 SQVTM and CDR2 ANQGSEA. The CDR3 length is 13 residues. CDR3 bases: TGCAGCGTTGCGACAGGAGCGTACAATGAGCAGTTCTTC. Residues: CSVATGAYNEQFF.

This chain connects TRBV15 to TRBJ2-7, with D possibly matching TRBD2 (7 bases). Germline V gene sequence: CDR1 LNHNV, CDR2 YYDKDF (reference sequence). Trimming shortened V by 5 bases and J by 4 bases, and 18 bases separated the two germline ends. The CDR3 runs 15 residues. CDR3 bases: TGTGCCACCAGCTCTAATCGGGGGGCGGGGTACGAGCAGTACTTC. Residues: CATSSNRGAGYEQYF.

The chain carries TRBV3-1 (or the pseudogene TRBV3-2) and TRBJ1-4; 7 bases align to TRBD1. The CDR3 is made up of 12 amino acids. Germline trimming cut 5 bases from V and 10 bases from J; bases unmatched to any gene: 4. Germline V gene sequence: CDR1 LGHDT, CDR2 YNNKEL (reference sequence). Here the CDR3 DNA reads TGTGCCAGCAGCGAGGGGGCAGGAAAACTGTTTTTT. Its translation is CASSEGAGKLFF.

CDR3 nucleotide sequence: TGTGCCACCAGCAGGGACAGGGAACCTTACAATGAGCAGTTCTTC. Translating it yields CATSRDREPYNEQFF. The chain links TRBV15 to TRBJ2-1; 8 nucleotides align to TRBD1. Trimming removed 3 bases from V and 4 bases from J; junction bases left unmatched: 5. Germline V gene lookup returns CDR1 LNHNV and CDR2 YYDKDF (reference sequence). This CDR3 has 15 residues. Looking up the rest from reference TRBV15 and TRBJ2-1 gives the full variable domain: DAMVIQNPRYQVTQFGKPVTLSCSQTLNHNVMYWYQQKSSQAPKLLFHYYDKDFNNEADTPDNFQSRRPNTSFCFLDIRSPGLGDTAMYLCATSRDREPYNEQFFGPGTRLTVL.

The J gene is TRBJ1-2, the V gene TRBV6-5, with 9 positions matching TRBD1. CDR3 length: 14 amino acids. V lost 3 bases, J lost 7 bases, and 6 bases stayed unmatched. Germline-derived CDR1 and CDR2 are MNHEY and SVGAGI. The CDR3, as DNA: TGTGCCAGCAGTTATCTTAGGACAGGGGCTGGCTACACCTTC. It translates to CASSYLRTGAGYTF.

The V gene is TRBV5-4, the J gene TRBJ1-2; TRBD1 matches 7 bases. The germline V gene has CDR1 SGHNT and CDR2 YYREEE (reference sequence). The CDR3 has 15 residues. After removal of 4 bases from V and 8 bases from J, the junction contained 14 bases not matched to a gene. CDR3 loop: CASSDPGTDLLGYTF. The CDR3 region has the DNA TGTGCCAGCAGCGACCCCGGGACAGATCTTCTGGGCTACACCTTC.

The rearrangement joins TRBV19 to TRBJ2-3, with a weak D call TRBD1 (6 bases). The V gene lost 1 base and the J gene lost 3 bases, with 14 bases spanning the gap. The CDR3 is made up of 16 amino acids. Germline V gene data show CDR1 as LNHDA and CDR2 as SQIVND (reference sequence). The DNA of the CDR3 is TGTGCCAGTAGTATAGGAGGGGTAGGGGGTACAGATACGCAGTATTTT. Translating gives CASSIGGVGGTDTQYF.

The rearrangement joins TRBV11-3 to TRBJ2-2; D possibly corresponds to TRBD1 (5 bases). Germline CDR1 is SGHNT and CDR2 is YENEEA. Trimming shortened V by 5 bases and J by 5 bases, and 15 bases separated the two germline ends. The CDR3 is 15 residues long. The CDR3 reads CASSPGPQRTGELFF. CDR3 in DNA: TGTGCCAGCAGCCCAGGGCCCCAGAGAACCGGGGAGCTGTTTTTT. Based on the CDR3 plus reference TRBV11-3 and TRBJ2-2, the full variable domain is EAGVVQSPRYKIIEKKQPVAFWCNPISGHNTLYWYLQNLGQGPELLIRYENEEAVDDSQLPKDRFSAERLKGVDSTLKIQPAELGDSAVYLCASSPGPQRTGELFFGEGSRLTVL.

The chain uses TRBV6-5 and TRBJ1-4; 7 bases are shared with TRBD1. With 2 bases clipped from V and 7 bases from J, the junction kept 10 bases outside the gene matches. The CDR3 contains 16 residues. Per the germline V gene, CDR1 is MNHEY and CDR2 is SVGAGI. The CDR3 DNA follows: TGTGCCAGCAGTTACGCGAGGGGGCTCGGGGTTGAAAAACTGTTTTTT. Translation gives CASSYARGLGVEKLFF.

The chain employs TRBV6-5 and TRBJ1-4, with unresolved D. This CDR3 comprises 11 residues. V lost 8 bases to trimming and J lost 8 bases, with 9 bases between them. Looked up from germline, CDR1 is MNHEY and CDR2 is SVGAGI. CDR3 bases: TGTGCCAGCTTCGGCGGAGAAAAACTGTTTTTT. Encoded protein: CASFGGEKLFF.

The chain recombines TRBV14 with TRBJ2-2; TRBD1 aligns across 8 bases. The CDR3 extends over 15 amino acids. V trimming: 5 bases; J trimming: 4 bases; junction bases outside the gene matches: 6. Germline V lookup: CDR1 SGHDN, CDR2 FVKESK. The CDR3 spells CASSFGQGRTGELFF. CDR3 sequence (DNA): TGTGCCAGCAGCTTTGGACAGGGTCGCACCGGGGAGCTGTTTTTT.

V and J are TRBV5-6 and TRBJ2-5; TRBD1 matches at 7 bases. V lost 2 bases, J lost 5 bases, and 6 bases stayed unmatched. Germline V gene sequence: CDR1 SGHDT, CDR2 YYEEEE. The CDR3 extends over 14 amino acids. In DNA, the CDR3 is TGTGCCAGCAGCTTCCCGACAGGGTTGGAGACCCAGTACTTC. Encoded protein: CASSFPTGLETQYF.

The chain combines TRBV6-6 with TRBJ1-4; 8 bases agree with TRBD1. With V trimmed by 4 bases and J by 3 bases, 4 bases remained unmatched. The CDR3 has 15 amino acids. Per the germline V gene, CDR1 is MNHNY and CDR2 is SVGAGI (reference sequence). Here the CDR3 reads CASSSQGAANEKLFF. Written as DNA, the CDR3 is TGTGCCAGCAGTTCCCAGGGGGCCGCTAATGAAAAACTGTTTTTT.

The genes are TRBV2 and TRBJ1-2; D gene ambiguous. The CDR3 sequence is 13 residues long. Trimming shortened V by 1 base and J by 5 bases, and 8 bases separated the two germline ends. CDR1 is SNHLY and CDR2 is FYNNEI in the germline V gene. The CDR3 DNA reads as TGTGCCAGCAGTGAAGTACGGGGATATGGCTACACCTTC. As protein: CASSEVRGYGYTF.

Here the CDR3 DNA reads TGTGCCAGCAGCGTAAAGGGGGCTAACTATGGCTACACCTTC. Translated: CASSVKGANYGYTF. The chain employs TRBV2 and TRBJ1-2; perhaps TRBD1 as D (6 bases). Trimming cost V 6 bases and J 0 bases, with 11 bases left between them. CDR1 is SNHLY, CDR2 FYNNEI, per germline. CDR3 length: 14 residues.

This chain uses TRBV19 with TRBJ1-1; D ambiguous. The CDR3 spans 13 residues. Germline lookup yields CDR1 LNHDA and CDR2 SQIVND (reference sequence). V was clipped by 4 bases and J by 4 bases, with 10 bases between them. The CDR3 DNA follows: TGTGCCAGTAGTACTCAGGTAGGCACTGAAGCTTTCTTT. Protein: CASSTQVGTEAFF.

The chain links TRBV6-6 to TRBJ1-5, with TRBD1 identical over 9 bases. This CDR3 spans 15 amino acids. V shed 8 bases and J 6 bases; nucleotides not matched to a gene: 11. Germline lookup yields CDR1 MNHNY and CDR2 SVGAGI (reference sequence). In DNA, the CDR3 is TGTGCCAGCGGCAAACCCGGGACAGGGCGTCAGCCCCAGCATTTT. This translates into CASGKPGTGRQPQHF.

This chain connects TRBV30 to TRBJ2-5; 7 bases align to TRBD2. From germline, CDR1 is GTSNPN and CDR2 SVGIG (reference sequence). The junction had 14 bases not matched to a gene; V was cut back by 2 bases and J by 5 bases. The CDR3 consists of 16 residues. The CDR3 coding sequence is TGTGCCTGGAGTTCTCAAACCCTGGGGGGGAGGGAGACCCAGTACTTC. It translates to CAWSSQTLGGRETQYF.

In this sample, this clone turned up once. This rearrangement joins TRBV15 to TRBJ2-7; 9 nucleotides align to TRBD1. The V gene end was trimmed by 3 bases and the J gene end by 6 bases; junction bases not matched to a gene: 6. Germline V gene sequence: CDR1 LNHNV, CDR2 YYDKDF (reference sequence). The CDR3 runs 14 residues. The CDR3 is CATSSPGQGSEQYF. Written as DNA, the CDR3 is TGTGCCACCAGCAGCCCGGGACAGGGCAGCGAGCAGTACTTC.

This clone was counted once. The chain joins TRBV7-9 to TRBJ2-2; TRBD1 might be the D (5 bases). This CDR3 region has 16 residues. Germline lookup yields CDR1 SEHNR and CDR2 FQNEAQ (reference sequence). Trimming pared 0 bases from V and 0 bases from J, leaving 8 bases between. CDR3: CASSLAGPTNTGELFF. The CDR3 nucleotides are TGTGCCAGCAGCTTAGCGGGGCCCACGAACACCGGGGAGCTGTTTTTT.

The chain combines TRBV6-5 with TRBJ1-1; possible D gene TRBD1, 5 bases. CDR3 size: 13 residues. Germline assignment: CDR1 MNHEY and CDR2 SVGAGI. V was pared by 2 bases and J by 4 bases, with 8 bases between. This CDR3 reads CASSYAGLTEAFF. As DNA, the CDR3 is TGTGCCAGCAGTTACGCGGGACTCACTGAAGCTTTCTTT.

This chain connects TRBV30 to TRBJ1-6, with D tentatively TRBD1 (5 bases). The CDR3 is 14 residues long. Germline V CDR1 and CDR2: GTSNPN, SVGIG (reference sequence). Trimming stripped 3 bases from V and 8 bases from J, with 14 bases between. CDR3 sequence reads: CAWSPGSLDSPLHF. CDR3 DNA sequence: TGTGCCTGGAGCCCAGGGTCATTGGATTCACCCCTCCACTTT.

The CDR3 nucleotides read TGTGCCAGCAGAACAACAGGGGGCGGCAATCAGCCCCAGCATTTT. Amino acids: CASRTTGGGNQPQHF. V usage is TRBV6-6 and J usage is TRBJ1-5; TRBD1 matches 9 bases. Trimming cost V 6 bases and J 2 bases; bases outside gene matches: 5. This CDR3 is built from 15 residues. Looked up from germline, CDR1 is MNHNY and CDR2 is SVGAGI (reference sequence).

V gene TRBV6-2 or TRBV6-3 combines with J gene TRBJ2-1; D is possibly TRBD1 (6 bases). The germline V gene encodes CDR1 MNHEY and CDR2 SVGEGT. V was cut by 6 bases and J by 8 bases, with 11 bases left in between. The CDR3 is 12 residues long. The CDR3 loop reads CASSRPGDEQFF. The CDR3 DNA follows: TGTGCCAGCAGCAGACCAGGGGATGAGCAGTTCTTC.

The CDR3 DNA reads TGTGCCAGCAGTTCCCGTACAGGTATTGGAGAGACCCAGTACTTC. Translation gives CASSSRTGIGETQYF. V is TRBV27 and J is TRBJ2-5, with D possibly TRBD1 on 5 matching bases. Germline V gene lookup returns CDR1 MNHEY and CDR2 SMNVEV (reference sequence). V lost 4 bases to trimming and J lost 4 bases, with 16 bases between them. This CDR3 region has 15 residues.

The chain links TRBV6-5 to TRBJ1-4; D gene unclear. This CDR3 has 11 amino acids. V gave up 7 bases and J gave up 8 bases, with 8 bases separating them. CDR1 MNHEY and CDR2 SVGAGI come from the germline V gene. The CDR3 loop is CASTSREKLFF. Written as DNA, the CDR3 is TGTGCCAGCACTTCTCGGGAAAAACTGTTTTTT.

This chain uses TRBV10-3 with TRBJ1-3; 9 positions agree with TRBD1. Germline CDR1 and CDR2: ENHRY and SYGVKD. The J segment lost 1 base and the V segment lost 5 bases, leaving 6 bases of the junction unmatched. The CDR3 covers 16 residues. In nucleotides, the CDR3 is TGTGCCATCAGTTCCGGGACAGGGATATCTGGAAACACCATATATTTT. Translating it yields CAISSGTGISGNTIYF.

V usage is TRBV7-9 and J usage is TRBJ1-2; TRBD1 matches at 9 bases. J lost 8 bases, V lost 5 bases, and 9 bases had no gene match. Germline-derived CDR1 and CDR2 are SEHNR and FQNEAQ (reference sequence). This CDR3 comprises 14 residues. The CDR3 loop reads CASSLGQGQKGYTF. CDR3 bases: TGTGCCAGCAGCCTAGGACAGGGGCAAAAGGGCTACACCTTC.

The chain recombines TRBV3-1 (or the pseudogene TRBV3-2) with TRBJ1-5, with no clear D. Germline assignment: CDR1 LGHDT and CDR2 YNNKEL (reference sequence). The CDR3 loop spans 14 amino acids. V was shortened by 0 bases and J by 7 bases, with 10 bases between the two germline ends. The CDR3 loop is CASSQDAGVQPQHF. The CDR3 DNA is TGTGCCAGCAGCCAAGATGCGGGAGTCCAGCCCCAGCATTTT.

The rearrangement uses TRBV28 and TRBJ1-5; unclear D gene. Trimming removed 2 bases at V and 2 bases at J, with 13 bases between. The CDR3 spans 16 residues. Per germline, CDR1 MDHEN and CDR2 SYDVKM. CDR3 region: CASSLGEGGGNQPQHF. CDR3 sequence (DNA): TGTGCCAGCAGTTTAGGGGAGGGCGGGGGCAATCAGCCCCAGCATTTT.

This chain joins TRBV5-8 and TRBJ1-4; D is ambiguous. Trimming took off 3 bases at V and 4 bases at J, with 10 bases between the two ends. The CDR3 is made up of 14 amino acids. Germline V CDR1 and CDR2: SGHTS, YDEGEE. CDR3 nucleotides: TGTGCCAGCAGCTCTGGTCAGGTTAATGAAAAACTGTTTTTT. It yields the protein CASSSGQVNEKLFF. The complete variable domain, with remaining parts taken from reference TRBV5-8 and TRBJ1-4, reads EAGVTQSPTHLIKTRGQQATLRCSPISGHTSVYWYQQALGLGLQFLLWYDEGEERNRGNFPPRFSGRQFPNYSSELNVNALELEDSALYLCASSSGQVNEKLFFGSGTQLSVL.